This entry lists 26 T cell receptor beta chains sequenced from one sample in a study of blood T cell repertoires in COVID-19. Method: immunoSEQ multiplex PCR; TCRdb's copy keeps in-frame clones and lacks some. The sample holds over 200,000 clones, 85% to 90% seen once. The source material was peripheral blood. The receptors shown here come from a man aged 30 to 39 with COVID-19, enrolled during active disease.

The chain recombines TRBV29-1 with TRBJ2-1; TRBD1 matches at 7 bases. Germline CDR1 SQVTM, CDR2 ANQGSEA. V was clipped by 6 bases and J by 3 bases; unmatched bases: 5. The CDR3 consists of 13 residues. Written as DNA, the CDR3 is TGCAGCGTGAGTCGGGACAGCTACAATGAGCAGTTCTTC. Translation gives CSVSRDSYNEQFF.

V is TRBV5-6 and J is TRBJ2-3; TRBD2 is a possible D gene (5 bases). CDR3 length: 17 residues. Germline V gene lookup returns CDR1 SGHDT and CDR2 YYEEEE. With 0 bases removed from V and 2 bases from J, the gap between germline ends came to 16 bases. In nucleotides, the CDR3 is TGTGCCAGCAGCTTGGCCGGGGTGGGAGTTCTCACAGATACGCAGTATTTT. Translated: CASSLAGVGVLTDTQYF.

This chain connects TRBV9 to TRBJ1-1, with D possibly TRBD1 on 6 matching bases. Trimming left V 4 bases short and J 6 bases short, with 19 bases between. The CDR3 length is 15 residues. CDR1 SGDLS and CDR2 YYNGEE come from the germline V gene. Here the CDR3 DNA reads TGTGCCAGCAGCAGAGTGGACAGAGCGAGGGCTGAAGCTTTCTTT. Its protein product is CASSRVDRARAEAFF.

On this clone: Other DNA sequences from this sample encode an identical CDR3 as well. The chain carries TRBV6-5 and TRBJ1-1; possibly TRBD1 for D (5 bases). Germline loops: CDR1 MNHEY, CDR2 SVGAGI. Trimming removed 2 bases from V and 5 bases from J, with 9 bases in between. This CDR3 spans 13 amino acids. This CDR3 reads CASSYRGKTEAFF. Here the CDR3 DNA reads TGTGCCAGCAGTTACAGGGGTAAAACTGAAGCTTTCTTT.

V gene TRBV11-2 combines with J gene TRBJ2-7, with D possibly being TRBD1 (6 bases). Deletions cut 5 bases from V and 2 bases from J, with 13 bases between. The V gene's germline CDR1 is SGHAT and CDR2 FQNNGV. This CDR3 is 14 amino acids long. DNA of the CDR3: TGTGCCAGCAGCCTCGGGACATTCACCTACGAGCAGTACTTC. It is translated as CASSLGTFTYEQYF.

The chain is built from TRBV13 and TRBJ2-7, with TRBD2 matching 9 bases. This CDR3 is 16 amino acids long. V shed 2 bases, J shed 3 bases, and the junction held 8 bases outside the gene matches. The germline gives CDR1 PRHDT, CDR2 FYEKMQ (reference sequence). Written as DNA, the CDR3 is TGTGCCAGCAGCTTAATAGGCGGGGGGGCCGGCTACGAGCAGTACTTC. It codes for CASSLIGGGAGYEQYF.

This clone turned up a few times. The genes are TRBV6-2 or TRBV6-3 and TRBJ1-6; D is possibly TRBD1 (5 bases). V lost 5 bases, J lost 7 bases, and 12 bases lay in between. CDR3 length equals 14 residues. CDR1 and CDR2 from the germline V gene are MNHEY and SVGEGT. CDR3 loop: CASSQTQGNSPLHF. The CDR3 DNA is TGTGCCAGCAGTCAAACCCAGGGAAATTCACCCCTCCACTTT.

This clone was detected a few times. This chain joins TRBV3-1 (or the pseudogene TRBV3-2) and TRBJ1-2; tentative D call: TRBD1 (6 bases). There are 14 residues in the CDR3. In germline, CDR1 is LGHDT, CDR2 YNNKEL (reference sequence). V was trimmed by 3 bases and J by 2 bases, leaving 10 bases between them. CDR3 sequence (DNA): TGTGCCAGCAGCCACAGACAGGCGAACTATGGCTACACCTTC. Its translation is CASSHRQANYGYTF.

The genes are TRBV27 and TRBJ1-5, with 12 bases that match TRBD1. Germline CDR1 reads MNHEY; CDR2 reads SMNVEV (reference sequence). The CDR3 has 15 amino acids. The V segment lost 6 bases and the J segment 6 bases; nucleotides outside the gene matches: 6. CDR3 DNA: TGTGCCAGCAGCCATGGGACAGGGGGCTTTCAGCCCCAGCATTTT. Its protein product is CASSHGTGGFQPQHF.

V usage is TRBV29-1 and J usage is TRBJ1-2, with TRBD1 identical over 7 bases. CDR3 length equals 14 residues. Trimming at V came to 2 bases and at J to 4 bases, leaving 7 bases not matched to a gene. Germline CDR1 and CDR2: SQVTM and ANQGSEA. CDR3 protein: CSVESRGPPYGYTF. The CDR3 DNA sequence: TGCAGCGTTGAATCTAGGGGGCCCCCCTATGGCTACACCTTC.

J is TRBJ2-1 and V is TRBV18; 10 nucleotides agree with TRBD2. CDR3 length: 17 residues. The trim removed 3 bases at V and 10 bases at J, leaving 15 bases unmatched. Germline-derived CDR1 and CDR2 are KGHSH and LQKENI. The CDR3 loop is CASSPSLAGVQTGEQFF. CDR3 bases: TGTGCCAGCTCACCGAGTCTAGCGGGAGTCCAGACGGGGGAGCAGTTCTTC.

This clone was detected once. The chain joins TRBV7-9 to TRBJ1-4; no reliable D call. Between the trimmed V and J ends, which lost 3 bases and 10 bases, there was a span of 18 bases. The CDR3 runs 15 residues. CDR1 is SEHNR, CDR2 FQNEAQ, per germline (reference sequence). The CDR3 sequence: CASSFRDHLVGKLFF. The DNA of the CDR3 is TGTGCCAGCAGCTTCCGGGATCACTTAGTGGGAAAACTGTTTTTT.

The chain joins TRBV11-3 to TRBJ2-7, with 9 positions matching TRBD1. The CDR3 totals 14 residues. J lost 2 bases, V lost 4 bases, and 3 bases had no gene match. The germline gives CDR1 SGHNT, CDR2 YENEEA. CDR3 residues: CASSWGQGAYEQYF. The CDR3 coding sequence is TGTGCCAGCAGCTGGGGACAGGGAGCCTACGAGCAGTACTTC.

The V call is TRBV18, the J call TRBJ1-5; D is possibly TRBD1 (5 bases). The CDR3 covers 15 residues. Trimming removed 0 bases from V and 6 bases from J, with 12 bases in between. Per germline, CDR1 KGHSH and CDR2 LQKENI. CDR3 sequence: CASSPPQGGSQPQHF. The CDR3 nucleotides are TGTGCCAGCTCACCACCCCAGGGAGGGAGTCAGCCCCAGCATTTT.

The genes are TRBV10-3 and TRBJ1-1; D is ambiguous. The V end was cut by 6 bases, the J end by 5 bases, with 10 bases between. Per germline, CDR1 ENHRY and CDR2 SYGVKD. The CDR3 runs 12 residues. The CDR3 DNA follows: TGTGCCATCAGGCAGGCCGCGACTGAAGCTTTCTTT. Protein product: CAIRQAATEAFF.

The chain employs TRBV7-8 and TRBJ1-2, with D possibly matching TRBD1 (5 bases). The CDR3 is made up of 18 amino acids. V lost 4 bases and J 6 bases, leaving 27 bases between the germline ends. The germline CDR1 and CDR2 sequences are SGHVS and FQNEAQ. The CDR3, as DNA: TGTGCCAGCAGCTCGACAGTCGTAGCCTACCCCCCGAGAGATGGCTACACCTTC. This encodes CASSSTVVAYPPRDGYTF.

CDR3 residues: CASSLRTDSRNTIYF. The CDR3 nucleotides read TGTGCCAGCAGCCTACGAACCGACAGCCGAAACACCATATATTTT. The J gene is TRBJ1-3, the V gene TRBV7-9; D might be TRBD1 (5 bases). The CDR3 runs 15 residues. V was clipped by 5 bases and J by 5 bases, with 16 bases between them. Per the germline V gene, CDR1 is SEHNR and CDR2 is FQNEAQ (reference sequence).

The chain carries TRBV7-3 and TRBJ2-7; possibly TRBD1 for D (6 bases). The germline V gene has CDR1 SGHTA and CDR2 FQGTGA. The CDR3 runs 15 residues. V gave up 5 bases and J gave up 0 bases, with 14 bases separating them. The CDR3 region is CASSLGAPTSYEQYF. The CDR3 DNA reads TGTGCCAGCAGCCTGGGGGCTCCGACCTCCTACGAGCAGTACTTC.

Comments on this clone: At one boundary the junction diverges from the germline segment, which might be a read error. This chain links TRBV18 with TRBJ2-7; D possibly corresponds to TRBD2 (7 bases). Germline lookup yields CDR1 KGHSH and CDR2 LQKENI. CDR3 length: 13 amino acids. CDR3: CATSLGGGEEQYF. For the CDR3, the DNA is TGTGCCACCTCACTTGGAGGGGGGGAGGAGCAGTACTTC.

This chain uses TRBV18 with TRBJ1-1; 11 bases map to TRBD1. The CDR3 contains 16 residues. Germline CDR1 reads KGHSH; CDR2 reads LQKENI. V shed 1 base, J shed 3 bases, and the junction held 4 bases outside the gene matches. This CDR3 reads CASSPQGQGGHTEAFF. The CDR3 region has the DNA TGTGCCAGCTCACCACAGGGACAGGGGGGACACACTGAAGCTTTCTTT.

The chain uses TRBV7-8 and TRBJ2-4; D possibly corresponds to TRBD2 (5 bases). From germline, CDR1 is SGHVS and CDR2 FQNEAQ. The V end lost 0 bases, the J end lost 11 bases, and 5 bases lay between the germline ends. CDR3 length equals 11 residues. The CDR3 sequence is CASSLAEVQYF. CDR3 sequence (DNA): TGTGCCAGCAGCTTAGCGGAGGTTCAGTACTTC.

A single count supports this clone. The chain carries TRBV6-5 and TRBJ2-1; TRBD1 is a possible D gene (5 bases). The CDR3 consists of 15 residues. Between the trimmed V and J ends, which lost 6 bases and 8 bases, there was a span of 20 bases. CDR1 and CDR2 (germline): MNHEY, SVGAGI. For the CDR3, the DNA is TGTGCCAGCAGCCGAGCACCGCAGACAGACTATGAGCAGTTCTTC. This encodes CASSRAPQTDYEQFF.

The J gene is TRBJ2-3, the V gene TRBV24-1; 9 bases agree with TRBD2. The CDR3 length is 16 residues. The germline V gene encodes CDR1 KGHDR and CDR2 SFDVKD. Germline trimming cut 5 bases from V and 3 bases from J; bases unmatched to any gene: 8. Here the CDR3 DNA reads TGTGCCACCAGTGGTCTTGGCGGGAGGGAAACAGATACGCAGTATTTT. Encoded protein: CATSGLGGRETDTQYF.

CDR3 loop: CAWSVRPGHGYTF. DNA of the CDR3: TGTGCCTGGAGTGTAAGGCCAGGGCATGGCTACACCTTC. The V and J genes are TRBV30 and TRBJ1-2; D is perhaps TRBD1 (5 bases). The CDR3 is made up of 13 amino acids. Trimming removed 0 bases from V and 6 bases from J, with 11 bases in between. Germline values: CDR1 GTSNPN, CDR2 SVGIG (reference sequence).

The chain recombines TRBV7-2 with TRBJ1-3; TRBD1 might be the D (5 bases). Germline lookup yields CDR1 SGHTA and CDR2 FQGNSA. CDR3 length: 15 residues. Trimming stripped 5 bases from V and 1 base from J, with 12 bases between. In nucleotides, the CDR3 is TGTGCCAGCAGCCCCAGGGCGCCTTCTGGAAACACCATATATTTT. Its translation: CASSPRAPSGNTIYF. The full variable domain, its missing parts supplied by reference TRBV7-2 and TRBJ1-3, is GAGVSQSPSNKVTEKGKDVELRCDPISGHTALYWYRQSLGQGLEFLIYFQGNSAPDKSGLPSDRFSAERTGGSVSTLTIQRTQQEDSAVYLCASSPRAPSGNTIYFGEGSWLTVV.

The V gene is TRBV12-5, the J gene TRBJ2-3, with D hard to call. CDR3 length: 13 amino acids. The germline gives CDR1 LGHNT, CDR2 FRNRAP. Trimming pared 2 bases from V and 4 bases from J, leaving 7 bases between. Here the CDR3 reads CASGLSSADTQYF. Here the CDR3 DNA reads TGTGCTAGTGGTTTGAGTTCGGCAGATACGCAGTATTTT.